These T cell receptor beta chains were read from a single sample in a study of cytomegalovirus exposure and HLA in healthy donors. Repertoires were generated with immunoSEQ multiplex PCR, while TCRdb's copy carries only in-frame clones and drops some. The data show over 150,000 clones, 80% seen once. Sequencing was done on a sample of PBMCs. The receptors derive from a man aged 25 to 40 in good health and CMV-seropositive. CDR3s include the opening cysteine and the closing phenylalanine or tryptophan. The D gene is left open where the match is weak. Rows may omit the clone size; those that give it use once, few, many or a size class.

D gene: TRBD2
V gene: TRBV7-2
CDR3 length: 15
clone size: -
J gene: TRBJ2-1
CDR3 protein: CASSLGLAGGNEQFF
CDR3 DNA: TGTGCCAGCAGCTTAGGGCTAGCGGGGGGGAATGAGCAGTTCTTC

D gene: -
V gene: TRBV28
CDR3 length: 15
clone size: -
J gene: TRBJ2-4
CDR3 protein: CASGHPGGPVNIQYF
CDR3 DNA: TGTGCCAGCGGCCACCCAGGGGGGCCTGTTAACATTCAGTACTTC

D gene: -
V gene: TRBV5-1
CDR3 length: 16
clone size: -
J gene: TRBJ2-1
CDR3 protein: CASSPGRASSYNEQFF
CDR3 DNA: TGCGCCAGCAGCCCTGGGCGGGCCAGCTCCTACAATGAGCAGTTCTTC

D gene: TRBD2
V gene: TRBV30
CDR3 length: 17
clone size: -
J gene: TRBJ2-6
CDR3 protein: CAWSTPGGHSGANVLTF
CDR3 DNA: TGTGCCTGGAGTACCCCGGGAGGCCACTCTGGGGCCAACGTCCTGACTTTC

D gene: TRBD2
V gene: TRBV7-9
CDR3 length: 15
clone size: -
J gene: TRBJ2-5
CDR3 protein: CASSSPLAVQETQYF
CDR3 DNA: TGTGCCAGCAGCTCCCCACTAGCGGTACAAGAGACCCAGTACTTC

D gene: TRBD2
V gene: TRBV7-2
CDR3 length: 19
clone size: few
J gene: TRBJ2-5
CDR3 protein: CASSPKTSAMPGGRETQYF
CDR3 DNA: TGTGCCAGCAGCCCAAAAACTAGCGCGATGCCCGGGGGGAGAGAGACCCAGTACTTC

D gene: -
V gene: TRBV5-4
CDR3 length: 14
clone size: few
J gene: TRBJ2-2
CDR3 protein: CASSLAVVSGELFF
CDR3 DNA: TGTGCCAGCAGCTTGGCCGTTGTATCCGGGGAGCTGTTTTTT

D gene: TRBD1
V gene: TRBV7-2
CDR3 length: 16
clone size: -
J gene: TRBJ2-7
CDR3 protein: CASSPQRQGMRYEQYF
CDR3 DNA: TGTGCCAGCAGCCCCCAGAGACAGGGGATGAGGTACGAGCAGTACTTC

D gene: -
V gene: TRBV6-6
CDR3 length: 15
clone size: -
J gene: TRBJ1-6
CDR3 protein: CASSYSLAFNSPLHF
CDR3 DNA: TGTGCCAGCAGTTACTCGTTGGCCTTCAATTCACCCCTCCACTTT

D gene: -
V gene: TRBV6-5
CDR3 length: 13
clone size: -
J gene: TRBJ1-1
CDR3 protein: CASNPGLNTEAFF
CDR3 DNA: TGTGCCAGCAATCCCGGGTTGAACACTGAAGCTTTCTTT

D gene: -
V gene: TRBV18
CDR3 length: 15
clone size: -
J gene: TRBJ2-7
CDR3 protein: CASSPKGRGDYEQYF
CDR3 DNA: TGTGCCAGCTCACCAAAAGGCAGGGGGGACTACGAGCAGTACTTC

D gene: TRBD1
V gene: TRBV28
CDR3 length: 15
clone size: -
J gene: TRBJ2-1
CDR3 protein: CASRTTGAPYNEQFF
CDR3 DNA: TGTGCCAGCAGGACGACAGGGGCTCCCTACAATGAGCAGTTCTTC

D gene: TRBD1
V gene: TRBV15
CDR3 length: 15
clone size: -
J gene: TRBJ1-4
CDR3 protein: CATSRGGTGSEKLFF
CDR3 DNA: TGTGCCACCAGCAGAGGGGGGACAGGGAGTGAAAAACTGTTTTTT

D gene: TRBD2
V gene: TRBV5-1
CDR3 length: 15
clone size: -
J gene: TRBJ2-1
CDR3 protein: CASRRTSVSYNEQFF
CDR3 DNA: TGCGCCAGCAGACGGACTAGCGTCAGCTACAATGAGCAGTTCTTC

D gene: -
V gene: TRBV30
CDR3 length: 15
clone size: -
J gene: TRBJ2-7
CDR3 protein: CAWSSPRAGRYEQYF
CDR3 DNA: TGTGCCTGGAGTTCCCCCAGGGCAGGGCGCTACGAGCAGTACTTC

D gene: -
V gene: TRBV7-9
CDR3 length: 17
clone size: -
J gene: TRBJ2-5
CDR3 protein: CASSPPEGVPGRETQYF
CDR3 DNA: TGTGCCAGCAGCCCCCCGGAGGGAGTCCCGGGGCGAGAGACCCAGTACTTC

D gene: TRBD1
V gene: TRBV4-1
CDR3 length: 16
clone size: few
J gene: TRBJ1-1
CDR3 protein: CASSQEIGTGHTEAFF
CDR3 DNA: TGTGCCAGCAGCCAAGAGATTGGGACAGGGCATACTGAAGCTTTCTTT

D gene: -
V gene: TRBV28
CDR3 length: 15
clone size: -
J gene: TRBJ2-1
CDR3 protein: CASSFSSNPFYEQFF
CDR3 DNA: TGTGCCAGCAGTTTTTCGAGTAACCCCTTTTATGAGCAGTTCTTC

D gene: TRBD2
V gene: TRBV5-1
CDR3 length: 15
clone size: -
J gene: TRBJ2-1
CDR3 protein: CASSPASGSWDEQFF
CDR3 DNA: TGCGCCAGCAGCCCCGCCAGCGGGAGTTGGGATGAGCAGTTCTTC

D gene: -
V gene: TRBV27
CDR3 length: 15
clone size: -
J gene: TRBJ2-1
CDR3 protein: CASRRGGVSYNEQFF
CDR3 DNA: TGTGCCAGCAGAAGGGGGGGGGTCTCCTACAATGAGCAGTTCTTC

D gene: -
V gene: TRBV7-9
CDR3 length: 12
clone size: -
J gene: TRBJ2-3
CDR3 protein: CASTSSTDTQYF
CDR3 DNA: TGTGCCAGCACTAGCAGCACAGATACGCAGTATTTT

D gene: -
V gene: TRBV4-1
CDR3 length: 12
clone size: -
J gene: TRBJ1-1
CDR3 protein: CASSQGQGEAFF
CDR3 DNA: TGCGCCAGCAGCCAAGGGCAGGGGGAAGCTTTCTTT

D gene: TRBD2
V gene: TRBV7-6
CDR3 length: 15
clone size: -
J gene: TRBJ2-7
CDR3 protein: CASSPGGMGINEQYF
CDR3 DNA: TGTGCCAGCAGCCCCGGGGGGATGGGTATTAACGAGCAGTACTTC

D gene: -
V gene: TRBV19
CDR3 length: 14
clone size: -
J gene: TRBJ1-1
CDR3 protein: CASSPRTENTEAFF
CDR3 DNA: TGTGCCAGTAGTCCCCGGACTGAGAACACTGAAGCTTTCTTT

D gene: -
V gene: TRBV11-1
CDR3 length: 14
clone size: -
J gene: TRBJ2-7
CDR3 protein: CASSLEGDAYEQYF
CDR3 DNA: TGTGCCAGCAGTTTAGAGGGGGACGCTTACGAGCAGTACTTC

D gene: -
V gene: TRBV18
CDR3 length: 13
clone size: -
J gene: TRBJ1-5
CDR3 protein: CASSSGSAQPQHF
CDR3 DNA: TGTGCCAGCTCCTCAGGGTCCGCTCAGCCCCAGCATTTT

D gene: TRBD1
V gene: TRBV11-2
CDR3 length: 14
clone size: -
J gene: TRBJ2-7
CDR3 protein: CASSSLTGINEQYF
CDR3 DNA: TGTGCCAGCAGCTCTTTGACAGGGATCAACGAGCAGTACTTC

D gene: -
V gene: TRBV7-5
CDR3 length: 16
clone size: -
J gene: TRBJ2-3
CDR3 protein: CVRSSTSGESTDTQYF
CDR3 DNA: TGTGTCAGAAGCTCTACTAGCGGGGAAAGCACAGATACGCAGTATTTT

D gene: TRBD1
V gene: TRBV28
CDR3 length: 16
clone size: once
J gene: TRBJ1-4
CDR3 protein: CASRSLRTGVREKLFF
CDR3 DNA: TGTGCCAGCCGTTCTCTGAGGACAGGGGTTAGAGAAAAACTGTTTTTT

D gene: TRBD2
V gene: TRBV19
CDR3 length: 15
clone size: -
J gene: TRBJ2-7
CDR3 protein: CASRLSGTPSYEQYF
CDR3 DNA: TGTGCCAGTAGGCTTAGCGGGACCCCGTCCTACGAGCAGTACTTC

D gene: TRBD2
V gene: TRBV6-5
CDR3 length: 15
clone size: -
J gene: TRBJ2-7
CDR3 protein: CASTDPTSGSYEQYF
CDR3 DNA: TGTGCCAGCACCGACCCCACTAGCGGGAGTTACGAGCAGTACTTC

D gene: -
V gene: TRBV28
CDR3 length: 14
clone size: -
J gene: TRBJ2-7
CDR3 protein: CASIPGGPSYEQYF
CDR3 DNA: TGTGCCAGCATCCCCGGCGGTCCCTCCTACGAGCAGTACTTC

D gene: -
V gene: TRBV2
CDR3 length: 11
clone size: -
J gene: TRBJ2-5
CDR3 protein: CASSLEETQYF
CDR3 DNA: TGTGCCAGCAGTCTCGAGGAGACCCAGTACTTC

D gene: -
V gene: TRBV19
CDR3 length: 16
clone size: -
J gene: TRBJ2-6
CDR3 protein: CASRKLSGNGANVLTF
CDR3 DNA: TGTGCCAGTAGAAAACTCTCAGGGAACGGGGCCAACGTCCTGACTTTC

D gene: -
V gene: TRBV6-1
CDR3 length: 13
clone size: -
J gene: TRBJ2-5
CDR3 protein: CASRLGGQETQYF
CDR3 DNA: TGTGCCAGCAGATTGGGAGGTCAAGAGACCCAGTACTTC

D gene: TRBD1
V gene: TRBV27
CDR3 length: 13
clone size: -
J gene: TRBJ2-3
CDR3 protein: CASRRGRTDTQYF
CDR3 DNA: TGTGCCAGCAGGAGGGGGCGCACAGATACGCAGTATTTT

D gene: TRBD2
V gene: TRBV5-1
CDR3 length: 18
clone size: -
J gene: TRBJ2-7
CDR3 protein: CASSLGGLAGAGGYEQYF
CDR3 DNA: TGCGCCAGCAGCTTGGGGGGTTTAGCGGGAGCCGGGGGCTACGAGCAGTACTTC

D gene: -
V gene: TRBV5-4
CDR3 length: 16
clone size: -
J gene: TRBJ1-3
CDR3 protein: CASSSPQPGSGNTIYF
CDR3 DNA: TGTGCCAGCAGTTCCCCTCAACCCGGTTCTGGAAACACCATATATTTT

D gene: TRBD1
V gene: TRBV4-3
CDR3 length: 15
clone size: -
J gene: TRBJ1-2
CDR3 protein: CASSQTTGALYGYTF
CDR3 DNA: TGCGCCAGCAGCCAGACGACAGGGGCCCTCTATGGCTACACCTTC